Reported below is one TCR beta chain. No antigen is known for it. The sample has other DNA sequences that encode this CDR3 too. This entry is derived from a study of shared clonotypes between healthy human individuals. Each sample came from a Caucasian adult donor living in Nashville, Tennessee. Germline V gene sequence: CDR1 SGHRS, CDR2 YFSETQ. The CDR3 spans 12 residues. V lost 4 bases and J 4 bases, leaving 9 bases between the germline ends. This table comes from immunoSEQ multiplex PCR, and its TCRdb copy is limited to in-frame clones, with some not included. The sample shows 650,000 to 700,000 clones, 90% of them seen only once. Study outcomes and limitations: Rarefaction revealed incomplete sorted-subset sequencing despite large depth.

The sample consisted of memory CD8+ T cells from PBMCs. Subset reported: CD45RO+ cells pooled with CCR7-negative TemRA cells. The TCR comes from a man younger than 30 in good health. Some clones in this sample may be carry-over from other donors' samples. The V call is TRBV5-1, the J call TRBJ2-7, with D perhaps TRBD2 (6 bases). In nucleotides, the CDR3 is TGCGCCAGCAGCCCAGGAGGGTACGAGCAGTACTTC. It encodes CASSPGGYEQYF.